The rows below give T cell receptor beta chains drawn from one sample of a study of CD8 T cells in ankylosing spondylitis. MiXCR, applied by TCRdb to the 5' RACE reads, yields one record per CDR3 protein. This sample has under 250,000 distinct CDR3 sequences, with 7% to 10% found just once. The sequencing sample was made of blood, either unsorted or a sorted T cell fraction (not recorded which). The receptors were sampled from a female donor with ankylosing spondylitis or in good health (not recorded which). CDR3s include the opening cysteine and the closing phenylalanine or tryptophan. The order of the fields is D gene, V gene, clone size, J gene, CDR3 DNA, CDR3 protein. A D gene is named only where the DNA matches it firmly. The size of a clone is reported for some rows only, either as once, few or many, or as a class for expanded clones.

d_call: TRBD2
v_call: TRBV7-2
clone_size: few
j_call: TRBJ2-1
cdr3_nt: TGTGCCAGCAGCTTATTTGGTAGCGGGAGCTTCAATGAGCAGTTCTTC
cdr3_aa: CASSLFGSGSFNEQFF

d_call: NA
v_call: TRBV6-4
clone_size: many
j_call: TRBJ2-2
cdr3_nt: TGTGCCAGCAGCCCGAATGGCCAGGAACTAAACACCGGGGAGCTGTTTTTT
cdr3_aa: CASSPNGQELNTGELFF

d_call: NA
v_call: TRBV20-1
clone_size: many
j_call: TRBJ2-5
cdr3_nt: TGCAGCGCAGAGTCGGGCGGGGGCATACAAGAGACCCAGTACTTC
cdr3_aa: CSAESGGGIQETQYF

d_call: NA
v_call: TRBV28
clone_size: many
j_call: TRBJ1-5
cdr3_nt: TGTGCCAGCAGGCCAGGGAAGAATCAGCCCCAGCATTTT
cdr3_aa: CASRPGKNQPQHF

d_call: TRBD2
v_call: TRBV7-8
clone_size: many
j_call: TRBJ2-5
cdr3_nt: TGTGCCAGCAGCTTAAGCGGGAGGGGGGAGACCCAGTACTTC
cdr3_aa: CASSLSGRGETQYF

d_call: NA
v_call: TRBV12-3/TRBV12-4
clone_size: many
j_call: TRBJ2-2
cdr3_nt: TGTGCCAGCAGTTTACAGCAGTTCGCCGGGGAGCTGTTTTTT
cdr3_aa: CASSLQQFAGELFF

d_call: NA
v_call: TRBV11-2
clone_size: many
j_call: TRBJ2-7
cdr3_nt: TGTGCCAGCAGCCCGGGGCTCTACGAGCAGTACTTC
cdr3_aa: CASSPGLYEQYF

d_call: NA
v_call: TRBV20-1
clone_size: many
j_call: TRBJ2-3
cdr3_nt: TGCAGTGCTAGGGGAAGGGAGATTTCTTCAGATACGCAGTATTTT
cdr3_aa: CSARGREISSDTQYF

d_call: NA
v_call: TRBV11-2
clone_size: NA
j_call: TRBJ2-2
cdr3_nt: TGTGCCAGCAGCTCCTCCTCAGTGGGCGGGGAGCTGTTTTTT
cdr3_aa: CASSSSSVGGELFF

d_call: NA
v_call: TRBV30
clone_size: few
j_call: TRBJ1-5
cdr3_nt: TGTGCCTGGAGTGTACACGGAGGTCAGCCCCAGCATTTT
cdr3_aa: CAWSVHGGQPQHF

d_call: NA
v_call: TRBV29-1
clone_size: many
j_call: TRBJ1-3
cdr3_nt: TGCAGCGTTGTGCAGGGAAACACCATATATTTT
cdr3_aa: CSVVQGNTIYF

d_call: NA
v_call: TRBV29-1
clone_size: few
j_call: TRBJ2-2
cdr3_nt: TGCGGCAACACGGGGCGACTCCGGTCGACTTCCACCGGGGAGCTGTTTTTT
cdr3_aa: CGNTGRLRSTSTGELFF

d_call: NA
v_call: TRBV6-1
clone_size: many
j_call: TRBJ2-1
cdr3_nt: TGTGCCAGCAGCCGGAGGCTCGCCGGACCCCATAACGATGAGCAGTTCTTC
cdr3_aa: CASSRRLAGPHNDEQFF

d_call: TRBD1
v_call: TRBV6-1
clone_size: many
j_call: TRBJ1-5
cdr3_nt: TGTGCCAGCAGGGCGACAGGGGGTTATAGCAATCAGCCCCAGCATTTT
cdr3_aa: CASRATGGYSNQPQHF

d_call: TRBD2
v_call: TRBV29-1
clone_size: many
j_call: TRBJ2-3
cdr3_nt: TGCAGCGTTGGGCAGCGGGAGGTGATAGATACGCAGTATTTT
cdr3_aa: CSVGQREVIDTQYF

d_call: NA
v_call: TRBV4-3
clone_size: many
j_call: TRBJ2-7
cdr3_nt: TGCGCCAGCAGCCAAGAAGACCACTACGAGCAGTACTTC
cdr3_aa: CASSQEDHYEQYF

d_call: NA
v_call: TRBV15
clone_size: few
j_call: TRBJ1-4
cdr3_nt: TGTGCCACCAGCAGCCTCGGGGGGGGAAATGAAAAACTGTTTTTT
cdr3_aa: CATSSLGGGNEKLFF

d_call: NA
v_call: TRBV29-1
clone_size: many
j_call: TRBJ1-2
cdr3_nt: TGCAGCGTGGGAGGAACAGGTCAAGGCTACACCTTC
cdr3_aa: CSVGGTGQGYTF

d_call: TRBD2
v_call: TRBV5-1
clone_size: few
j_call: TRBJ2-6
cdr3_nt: TGCGCCAGCACCCGCGGGGGGCCTGGGGCCAACGTCCTGACTTTC
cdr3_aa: CASTRGGPGANVLTF

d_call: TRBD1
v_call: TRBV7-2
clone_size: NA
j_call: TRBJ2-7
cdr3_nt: TGTGCCAGCAGCTTAGTAGGACAGGGGATCTACGAGCAGTACTTC
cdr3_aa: CASSLVGQGIYEQYF

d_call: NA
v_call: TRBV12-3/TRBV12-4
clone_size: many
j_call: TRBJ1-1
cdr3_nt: TGTGCCAGCAGTTTCGTGCCAGAGGGCGGCACTGAAGCTTTCTTT
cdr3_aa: CASSFVPEGGTEAFF

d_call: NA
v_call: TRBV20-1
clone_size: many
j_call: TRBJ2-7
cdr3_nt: TGCAGTGCTAGTCTCCTATACGAGCAGTACTTC
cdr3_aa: CSASLLYEQYF

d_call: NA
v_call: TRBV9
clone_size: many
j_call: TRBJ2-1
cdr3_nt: TGTGCCAGCAGCGTAGTTGGGAGGAATGAGCAGTTCTTC
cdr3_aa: CASSVVGRNEQFF

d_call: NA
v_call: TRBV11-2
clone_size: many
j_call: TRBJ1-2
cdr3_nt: TGTGCCAGCAGCTTGGGACGGATGAACTATGGCTACACCTTC
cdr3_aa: CASSLGRMNYGYTF

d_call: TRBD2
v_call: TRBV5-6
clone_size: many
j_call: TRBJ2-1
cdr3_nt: TGTGCCAGCAGCTTACCTAGCGGGGTAAACCCTAAGTACAATGAGCAGTTCTTC
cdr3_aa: CASSLPSGVNPKYNEQFF

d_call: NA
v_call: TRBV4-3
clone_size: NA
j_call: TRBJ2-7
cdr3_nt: TGCGCCAGCAGCCCCTGGCAGGGGGGAGCCTACGAGCAGTACTTC
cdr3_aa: CASSPWQGGAYEQYF

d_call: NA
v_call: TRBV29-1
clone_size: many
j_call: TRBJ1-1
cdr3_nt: TGCAGCGTTGAGCAGGCCGCGAGCACTGAAGCTTTCTTT
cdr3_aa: CSVEQAASTEAFF

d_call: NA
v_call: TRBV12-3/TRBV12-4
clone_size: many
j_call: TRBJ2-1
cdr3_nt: TGTGCCAGCAGTACTCTCTTACAGGGAAGCGCCTACAATGAGCAGTTCTTC
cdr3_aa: CASSTLLQGSAYNEQFF

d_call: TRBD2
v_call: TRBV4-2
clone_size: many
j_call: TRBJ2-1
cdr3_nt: TGTGCCAGCAGCCAAGCTATCGGGACTAGGTATGAGCAGTTCTTC
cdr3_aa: CASSQAIGTRYEQFF

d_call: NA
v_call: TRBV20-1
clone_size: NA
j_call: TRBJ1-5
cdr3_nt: TGCAGTGCCCCGGACGGGGGGGATCAGCCCCAGCATTTT
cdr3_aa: CSAPDGGDQPQHF

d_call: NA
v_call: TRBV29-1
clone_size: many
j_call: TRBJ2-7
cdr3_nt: TGCAGCGTTGACGGGATTAGGTACGAGCAGTACTTC
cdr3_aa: CSVDGIRYEQYF

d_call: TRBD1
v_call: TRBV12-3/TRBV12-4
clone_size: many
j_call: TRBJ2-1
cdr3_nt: TGTGCCAGCAGTTCGGCAGGGGGCTACAATGAGCAGTTCTTC
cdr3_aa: CASSSAGGYNEQFF

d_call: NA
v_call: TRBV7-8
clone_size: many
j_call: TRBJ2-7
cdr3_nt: TGTGCCAGCAGCACTGACAGTCGGGGAACCTACGAGCAGTACTTC
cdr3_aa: CASSTDSRGTYEQYF

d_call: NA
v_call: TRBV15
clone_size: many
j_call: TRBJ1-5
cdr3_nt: TGTGCCACCAGCACGCCGGACACACAGAATCAGCCCCAGCATTTT
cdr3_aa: CATSTPDTQNQPQHF

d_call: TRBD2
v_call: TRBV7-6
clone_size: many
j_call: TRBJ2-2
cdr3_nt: TGTGCCAGCAGCTTAGGCCTAGCGGTTTGGGGGTCCACCGGGGAGCTGTTTTTT
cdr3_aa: CASSLGLAVWGSTGELFF

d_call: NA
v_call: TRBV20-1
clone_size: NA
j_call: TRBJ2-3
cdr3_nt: TGCAGTGCTAGAGATGCCCAGCCGGGGGATACGCAGTATTTT
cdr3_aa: CSARDAQPGDTQYF

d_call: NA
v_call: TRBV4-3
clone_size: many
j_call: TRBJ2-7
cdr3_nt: TGCGCCAGCAGCCAAGTGGCAGATGCCTCCTACGAGCAGTACTTC
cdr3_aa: CASSQVADASYEQYF

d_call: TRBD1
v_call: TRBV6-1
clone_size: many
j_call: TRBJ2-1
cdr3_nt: TGTGCCAGCACCCCGGGACAGGGGGGCTCCTACAATGAGCAGTTCTTC
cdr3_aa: CASTPGQGGSYNEQFF

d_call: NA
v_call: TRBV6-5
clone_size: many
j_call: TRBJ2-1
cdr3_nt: TGTGCCAGCAGCCAAAGGCGAGGGCCCAATGAGCAGTTCTTC
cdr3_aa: CASSQRRGPNEQFF

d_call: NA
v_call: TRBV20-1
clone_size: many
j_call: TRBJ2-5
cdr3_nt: TGCAGTGCTAGACTCTTACAAGAGACCCAGTACTTC
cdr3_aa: CSARLLQETQYF

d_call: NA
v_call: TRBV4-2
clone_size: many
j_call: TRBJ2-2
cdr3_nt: TGTGCCAGCAGCCAAGTAAAGGGAAAGACCGGGGAGCTGTTTTTT
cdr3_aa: CASSQVKGKTGELFF

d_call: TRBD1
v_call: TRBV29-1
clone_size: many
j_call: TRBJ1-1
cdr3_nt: TGCAGCGTTGTGAGGACAGGAAACACTGAAGCTTTCTTT
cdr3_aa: CSVVRTGNTEAFF

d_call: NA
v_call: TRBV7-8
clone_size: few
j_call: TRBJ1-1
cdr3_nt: TGTGCCAGCAGCTTAGGTGGGCGGCAGAACACTGAAGCTTTCTTT
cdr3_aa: CASSLGGRQNTEAFF

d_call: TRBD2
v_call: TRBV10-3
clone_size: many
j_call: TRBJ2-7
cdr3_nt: TGTGCCTGGGGAGGGACGGACCACTACGAGCAGTACTTC
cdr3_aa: CAWGGTDHYEQYF

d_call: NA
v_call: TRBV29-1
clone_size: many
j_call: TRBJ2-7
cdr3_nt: TGCAGCGTTGTCTGGGAGCGCGCCTACGAGCAGTACTTC
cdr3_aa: CSVVWERAYEQYF

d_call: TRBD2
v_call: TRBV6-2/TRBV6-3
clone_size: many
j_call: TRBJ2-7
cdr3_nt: TGTGCCAGCAGTTACGCGGGAGGAAGGTACGAGCAGTACTTC
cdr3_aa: CASSYAGGRYEQYF

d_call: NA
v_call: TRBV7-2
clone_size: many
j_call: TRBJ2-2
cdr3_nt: TGTGCCAGCAGCGTGACTAGTGCGAACACCGGGGAGCTGTTTTTT
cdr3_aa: CASSVTSANTGELFF

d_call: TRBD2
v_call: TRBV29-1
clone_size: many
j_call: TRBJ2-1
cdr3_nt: TGCAGCGTTATAGTAGCGGGAGTTCGTGAGCAGTTCTTC
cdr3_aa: CSVIVAGVREQFF

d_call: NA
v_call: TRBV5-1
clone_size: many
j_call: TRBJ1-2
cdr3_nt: TGCGCCAGCAGCTTGTTTACAGACGGGAGCAAAGCTAACTATGGCTACACCTTC
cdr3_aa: CASSLFTDGSKANYGYTF

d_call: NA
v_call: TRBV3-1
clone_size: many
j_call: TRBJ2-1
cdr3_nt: TGTGCCAGCAGCCAACTAGCCTCCAATGAGCAGTTCTTC
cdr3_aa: CASSQLASNEQFF

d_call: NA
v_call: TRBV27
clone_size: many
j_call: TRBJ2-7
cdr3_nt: TGTGCCAGCAGTTTAGGCCTTTGGTACGAGCAGTACTTC
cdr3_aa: CASSLGLWYEQYF